This T cell receptor (beta chain) appears in the sequencing data of a study of T cells in localized non-small cell lung cancer. Notes on the study in general: Because only a single region of the tumor was sequenced, heterogeneity remains possible.

This clone was counted a single time. Its target is not known. TCRdb's copy holds only in-frame clones and misses some; the assay was immunoSEQ multiplex PCR. Among tens of thousands of clones listed, about nine tenths were seen once. The CDR3 sequence is 14 residues long. V shed 0 bases and J shed 2 bases, with 8 bases lying between them. CDR1 is SEHNR, CDR2 FQNEAQ, per germline (reference sequence). This receptor was taken from a man aged 40-75 years with stage II squamous cell lung carcinoma. The rearrangement joins TRBV7-9 to TRBJ2-7; D is ambiguous. This material consisted of PBMCs, taken before any cancer treatment. CDR3 DNA sequence: TGTGCCAGCAGCTTAGCGCGGCAGCCCTACGAGCAGTACTTC. This translates into CASSLARQPYEQYF.